This passage covers 3 T cell receptor beta chains from one sample sequenced in a study of blood T cell repertoires in COVID-19. TCRdb's copy holds only in-frame clones and misses some; the assay was immunoSEQ multiplex PCR. The sample lists over 35,000 clones; 75% to 85% were seen once. The sequencing sample was made of peripheral blood. The receptors derive from a man between 65 and 85 years old with acute or convalescent COVID-19.

This clone appeared a few times. V and J are TRBV3-1 (or the pseudogene TRBV3-2) and TRBJ2-1, with 8 bases matching TRBD2. V lost 0 bases, J lost 15 bases, and 4 bases stayed unmatched. The CDR3 length is 12 residues. Germline V gene sequence: CDR1 LGHDT, CDR2 YNNKEL (reference sequence). The CDR3 nucleotides are TGTGCCAGCAGCCAAGAATGGACTAGCCCGTTCTTC. Translated, it gives CASSQEWTSPFF.

The chain combines TRBV9 with TRBJ2-1, with 10 bases lining up with TRBD2. Germline V gene sequence: CDR1 SGDLS, CDR2 YYNGEE. Losses at the gene ends were 4 bases for V and 0 bases for J; bases not matched to a gene: 4. This CDR3 comprises 16 residues. In DNA, the CDR3 is TGTGCCAGCAGCCTTACTAGCGGGGTCTCCTACAATGAGCAGTTCTTC. This sequence encodes CASSLTSGVSYNEQFF.

This clone has a handful of counts. The rearrangement joins TRBV2 to TRBJ1-5, with D perhaps matching TRBD1 (5 bases). Germline V CDR1 and CDR2: SNHLY, FYNNEI. The CDR3 loop spans 16 amino acids. V was clipped by 8 bases and J by 2 bases, with 19 bases between them. CDR3 coding DNA: TGTGCCAGCGTGGAGCAGGGTCATATGGGCAATCAGCCCCAGCATTTT. It translates to CASVEQGHMGNQPQHF.